These 9 T cell receptor beta chains originate from one sample sequenced in a study of T cells after yellow fever vaccination (dated by TCRdb to the late 2010s). The protocol used for the library was 5' RACE. The listed sequencing device is Illumina HiSeq 2500. Using fastp at Q25 and MiXCR, TCRdb reprocessed the public reads and kept productive beta chains. Duplicate CDR3 protein sequences are folded into a single record with the most common DNA and genes. The sample has roughly 300,000 distinct CDR3 sequences on record, 7% to 9% of them singletons. Approximately 18% of the sample is taken by the ten largest. The treatment or condition label, read with the paper, signifies: live attenuated yellow fever vaccine strain. Here the sequenced sample was PBMCs, taken 35 to 50 days after the first yellow fever vaccination. The receptors derive from a man aged 18 to 29 who received the YFV17D yellow fever vaccine.

This clonotype occurred a few times. The chain combines TRBV7-8 with TRBJ2-7; 7 positions match TRBD1. The germline V gene has CDR1 SGHVS and CDR2 FQNEAQ. The CDR3 contains 16 residues. V was clipped by 6 bases and J by 1 base; unmatched bases: 12. This CDR3 is CASSVRVWDRSYEQYF. The CDR3 nucleotides are TGTGCCAGCAGTGTGCGGGTGTGGGACAGATCCTACGAGCAGTACTTC.

This clonotype was observed a handful of times. This chain connects TRBV7-6 to TRBJ2-2; 9 nucleotides match TRBD2. Germline CDR1 and CDR2: SGHVS and FNYEAQ. The V segment lost 4 bases and the J segment 7 bases; nucleotides outside the gene matches: 10. The CDR3 consists of 16 residues. This chain's CDR3 is CASSSGTSLEHGELFF. The CDR3 DNA is TGTGCCAGCAGCTCTGGGACTAGCCTTGAACACGGGGAGCTGTTTTTT.

This sequence joins TRBV7-9 and TRBJ2-6; D may be TRBD2 (5 bases). V lost 6 bases and J lost 3, with 18 bases in between. The CDR3 length is 17 residues. Germline values: CDR1 SEHNR, CDR2 FQNEAQ (reference sequence). This chain's CDR3 is CASRPGRGSRGANVLTF. The CDR3 DNA follows: TGTGCCAGCAGACCAGGTCGGGGAAGCCGTGGGGCCAACGTCCTGACTTTC.

The chain recombines TRBV18 with TRBJ1-2; 8 nucleotides agree with TRBD1. CDR3 length: 13 amino acids. After removal of 5 bases from V and 7 bases from J, the junction contained 6 bases not matched to a gene. Germline V gene data show CDR1 as KGHSH and CDR2 as LQKENI. CDR3 protein: CASSEGQDFGYTF. The CDR3 nucleotides read TGTGCCAGCTCAGAGGGACAGGACTTTGGCTACACCTTC.

Only a few counts were recorded for this clonotype. This sequence joins TRBV6-5 and TRBJ2-3; no clear D gene. Trimming pared 2 bases from V and 6 bases from J, leaving 9 bases between. Germline V gives CDR1 MNHEY, CDR2 SVGAGI. This CDR3 spans 13 amino acids. The CDR3, as DNA: TGTGCCAGCAGTTACCGGGCTAGGGATACGCAGTATTTT. It yields the protein CASSYRARDTQYF.

The CDR3: CASSISGQYTEAFF. The CDR3 nucleotides are TGTGCCAGTAGTATTTCGGGACAGTACACTGAAGCTTTCTTT. The chain employs TRBV19 and TRBJ1-1, with 7 bases identical to TRBD1. Germline assignment: CDR1 LNHDA and CDR2 SQIVND (reference sequence). This CDR3 has 14 residues. J lost 3 bases, V lost 3 bases, and 4 bases had no gene match.

This rearrangement joins TRBV5-1 to TRBJ2-7; D is undetermined. There are 13 residues in the CDR3. The V end lost 0 bases, the J end lost 2 bases, and 6 bases lay between the germline ends. The V gene's germline CDR1 is SGHRS and CDR2 YFSETQ. The CDR3 here is CASSLDGTYEQYV. Here the CDR3 DNA reads TGCGCCAGCAGCTTGGACGGAACCTACGAGCAGTACGTC.

This clonotype was detected only a few times. The chain employs TRBV5-1 and TRBJ1-1; D gene ambiguous. This CDR3 comprises 14 residues. Per the germline V gene, CDR1 is SGHRS and CDR2 is YFSETQ. With 0 bases removed from V and 1 base from J, the gap between germline ends came to 7 bases. CDR3 in amino acids: CASSLGKKNTEAFF. CDR3 bases: TGCGCCAGCAGCTTGGGGAAGAAGAACACTGAAGCTTTCTTT.

This clonotype was counted only a few times. The rearrangement joins TRBV7-8 to TRBJ1-1; 9 positions match TRBD1. J gave up 13 bases and V 5 bases, and 14 bases lay outside the gene matches. CDR1 is SGHVS and CDR2 is FQNEAQ in the germline V gene. This CDR3 region has 14 residues. DNA for the CDR3: TGTGCCAGCAGCATAACTCAAACAGGGGGCAATGTTTTCTTT. Translated, it gives CASSITQTGGNVFF.